A selection of T cell receptor beta chains follows, all from one sample in a study of shared clonotypes between healthy human individuals. Clones were sequenced by immunoSEQ multiplex PCR, and TCRdb holds only the in-frame ones, with some missing. This table holds fewer than 700,000 clones, roughly 79% found once. Input material: PBMCs. The receptors derive from a woman aged 40 to 50 in good health. Some clones in this sample may be carry-over from other donors' samples. Both conserved end residues are part of each CDR3. The D gene is left open where the match is weak. Not every row has a clone size; where given, it reads once, few, many or a size class.

J gene: TRBJ1-3; V gene: TRBV9; clone size: -; D gene: -; CDR3 DNA: TGTGCCAGCAGCGCCCTGGGACGGGAAAACACCATATATTTT; CDR3 protein: CASSALGRENTIYF
J gene: TRBJ2-5; V gene: TRBV29-1; clone size: -; D gene: TRBD2; CDR3 DNA: TGCAGCGCCGGGACTAGCGGGAGTGGTCAAGAGACCCAGTACTTC; CDR3 protein: CSAGTSGSGQETQYF
J gene: TRBJ1-6; V gene: TRBV6-1; clone size: many; D gene: -; CDR3 DNA: TGTGCCAGCAGTGAAGTCAGCATTAATTCACCCCTCCACTTT; CDR3 protein: CASSEVSINSPLHF
J gene: TRBJ1-4; V gene: TRBV28; clone size: -; D gene: -; CDR3 DNA: TGTGCCAGCAGTTTAATCGGCATTAATGAAAAACTGTTTTTT; CDR3 protein: CASSLIGINEKLFF
J gene: TRBJ2-6; V gene: TRBV29-1; clone size: many; D gene: -; CDR3 DNA: TGCAGCGCCGCCAGGGACACCGACTCTGGGGCCAACGTCCTGACTTTC; CDR3 protein: CSAARDTDSGANVLTF
J gene: TRBJ1-4; V gene: TRBV7-9; clone size: -; D gene: -; CDR3 DNA: TGTGCCAGCAGCTTAAGTCGGGGTGCAACTAATGAAAAACTGTTTTTT; CDR3 protein: CASSLSRGATNEKLFF
J gene: TRBJ2-5; V gene: TRBV14; clone size: -; D gene: TRBD2; CDR3 DNA: TGTGCCAGCAGCCAAGGGACTAGCGGGAACACCCAGTACTTC; CDR3 protein: CASSQGTSGNTQYF
J gene: TRBJ2-1; V gene: TRBV11-3; clone size: -; D gene: TRBD2; CDR3 DNA: TGTGCCAGCAGCATTTTAGCGGGATCCTACAATGAGCAGTTCTTC; CDR3 protein: CASSILAGSYNEQFF
J gene: TRBJ1-1; V gene: TRBV7-2; clone size: -; D gene: -; CDR3 DNA: TGTGCCAGCAGCTTAGCGCAGGGTGAAGCTTTCTTT; CDR3 protein: CASSLAQGEAFF
J gene: TRBJ2-1; V gene: TRBV2; clone size: -; D gene: -; CDR3 DNA: TGTGCCAGCAGTGAAAACAGCGTCTCCTACAATGAGCAGTTCTTC; CDR3 protein: CASSENSVSYNEQFF
J gene: TRBJ1-4; V gene: TRBV7-9; clone size: few; D gene: TRBD1; CDR3 DNA: TGTGCCAGCAGCTTTAGGACAGGGGGAGCTAATGAAAAACTGTTTTTT; CDR3 protein: CASSFRTGGANEKLFF
J gene: TRBJ1-5; V gene: TRBV5-4; clone size: once; D gene: TRBD1; CDR3 DNA: TGTGCCACCGGACAGGGAGGTCAGCCCCAGCATTTT; CDR3 protein: CATGQGGQPQHF
J gene: TRBJ2-3; V gene: TRBV18; clone size: few; D gene: -; CDR3 DNA: TGTGCCAGCTCACCACGGTCTAGCGACTTCACAGATACGCAGTATTTT; CDR3 protein: CASSPRSSDFTDTQYF
J gene: TRBJ2-5; V gene: TRBV25-1; clone size: -; D gene: TRBD2; CDR3 DNA: TGTGCCAGCAGTGAGGGGACTAGCGGGAGTATAGAGACCCAGTACTTC; CDR3 protein: CASSEGTSGSIETQYF
J gene: TRBJ2-1; V gene: TRBV14; clone size: -; D gene: -; CDR3 DNA: TGTGCCAGCAGCCAAGATTTAGCTAGCAGGGCCTACAATGAGCAGTTCTTC; CDR3 protein: CASSQDLASRAYNEQFF
J gene: TRBJ1-4; V gene: TRBV28; clone size: few; D gene: -; CDR3 DNA: TGTGCCAGCAGGGGGGGATCCGCTAATGAAAAACTGTTTTTT; CDR3 protein: CASRGGSANEKLFF
J gene: TRBJ2-7; V gene: TRBV10-3; clone size: -; D gene: TRBD2; CDR3 DNA: TGTGCCGCCCAGGACGGACTAGCCTACGAGCAGTACTTC; CDR3 protein: CAAQDGLAYEQYF
J gene: TRBJ1-2; V gene: TRBV28; clone size: -; D gene: -; CDR3 DNA: TGTGCCAGCAGTTTCCCCCGGTATGGCTACACCTTC; CDR3 protein: CASSFPRYGYTF
J gene: TRBJ1-4; V gene: TRBV5-1; clone size: -; D gene: TRBD1; CDR3 DNA: TGCGCCAGCAGCTCAACAGGGGTTGGTGAAAAACTGTTTTTT; CDR3 protein: CASSSTGVGEKLFF
J gene: TRBJ1-2; V gene: TRBV15; clone size: few; D gene: -; CDR3 DNA: TGTGCCACCAGCAAAGAAACAGCTTATTATGGCTACACCTTC; CDR3 protein: CATSKETAYYGYTF
J gene: TRBJ2-5; V gene: TRBV5-4; clone size: -; D gene: -; CDR3 DNA: TGTGCCAGCACTCGCGGGACCCCGCAAGAGACCCAGTACTTC; CDR3 protein: CASTRGTPQETQYF
J gene: TRBJ2-3; V gene: TRBV7-9; clone size: -; D gene: -; CDR3 DNA: TGTGCCAGCAGCTTACACCCCGGGGGCGGCACAGATACGCAGTATTTT; CDR3 protein: CASSLHPGGGTDTQYF
J gene: TRBJ1-1; V gene: TRBV29-1; clone size: -; D gene: -; CDR3 DNA: TGCAGCGTTGAGGGGGGGACTGAAGCTTTCTTT; CDR3 protein: CSVEGGTEAFF
J gene: TRBJ2-7; V gene: TRBV4-3; clone size: -; D gene: -; CDR3 DNA: TGCGCCAGCAGCCAAGGCGACTCCTACGAGCAGTACTTC; CDR3 protein: CASSQGDSYEQYF
J gene: TRBJ2-7; V gene: TRBV11-3; clone size: -; D gene: -; CDR3 DNA: TGTGCCAGCAGCTTAGGGACGGAGAGCTCCTACGAGCAGTACTTC; CDR3 protein: CASSLGTESSYEQYF
J gene: TRBJ1-1; V gene: TRBV29-1; clone size: few; D gene: -; CDR3 DNA: TGCAGCGTTACCGGGGGCAACACTGAAGCTTTCTTT; CDR3 protein: CSVTGGNTEAFF
J gene: TRBJ2-7; V gene: TRBV28; clone size: -; D gene: -; CDR3 DNA: TGTGCCAGCAGTTATGCGGGGAGCCACGACAGGGCCTCCTACGAGCAGTACTTC; CDR3 protein: CASSYAGSHDRASYEQYF